The 30 T cell receptor beta chains presented below share a single source sample, sequenced in a study of control samples from healthy donors and cancer patients. Method: immunoSEQ multiplex PCR; TCRdb's copy keeps in-frame clones and lacks some. The sample records over 80,000 clones, 82% being singletons. Material: blood. The receptors shown here come from a man in his 60s in good health.

The chain has TRBV18 and TRBJ1-4; no reliable D call. V was shortened by 5 bases and J by 3 bases, with 7 bases between the two germline ends. The CDR3 consists of 13 residues. Germline values: CDR1 KGHSH, CDR2 LQKENI. The CDR3 reads CASSTMSNEKLFF. The CDR3 coding sequence is TGTGCCAGCTCAACCATGTCTAATGAAAAACTGTTTTTT.

The rearrangement uses TRBV11-2 and TRBJ1-6, with D hard to call. The CDR3 length is 14 residues. V was shortened by 7 bases and J by 9 bases, with 16 bases between the two germline ends. Germline V CDR1 and CDR2: SGHAT, FQNNGV. The DNA of the CDR3 is TGTGCCAGCACCGAAACCGAAGAGGGTTCACCCCTCCACTTT. Protein sequence: CASTETEEGSPLHF. Filled out from reference TRBV11-2 and TRBJ1-6, the complete variable domain reads EAGVAQSPRYKIIEKRQSVAFWCNPISGHATLYWYQQILGQGPKLLIQFQNNGVVDDSQLPKDRFSAERLKGVDSTLKIQPAKLEDSAVYLCASTETEEGSPLHFGNGTRLTVT.

The chain recombines TRBV10-3 with TRBJ1-4; D is ambiguous. The V end was cut by 2 bases, the J end by 4 bases, with 8 bases between. The germline gives CDR1 ENHRY, CDR2 SYGVKD. The CDR3 sequence is 14 residues long. The CDR3 here is CAISERQNNEKLFF. CDR3 in DNA: TGTGCCATCAGTGAGCGGCAGAATAATGAAAAACTGTTTTTT.

The genes are TRBV5-1 and TRBJ2-1; 13 nucleotides match TRBD2. The CDR3 covers 16 residues. Looked up from germline, CDR1 is SGHRS and CDR2 is YFSETQ. With 4 bases clipped from V and 8 bases from J, the junction kept 9 bases outside the gene matches. The CDR3 loop is CASSLRTSGRIDEQFF. The CDR3 DNA is TGCGCCAGCAGCCTACGGACTAGCGGGAGAATTGATGAGCAGTTCTTC.

This chain uses TRBV19 with TRBJ2-5; weak D call: TRBD2 (6 bases). There are 14 residues in the CDR3. The germline V and J ends were trimmed by 5 bases and 5 bases, with 15 bases remaining between them. Germline-derived CDR1 and CDR2 are LNHDA and SQIVND (reference sequence). CDR3: CASSPQGSGETQYF. DNA of the CDR3: TGTGCCAGTAGTCCTCAGGGAAGCGGGGAGACCCAGTACTTC.

The chain links TRBV5-1 to TRBJ2-3; no definite D call. This CDR3 comprises 14 residues. Deletions cut 1 base from V and 0 bases from J, with 6 bases between. Germline lookup yields CDR1 SGHRS and CDR2 YFSETQ. CDR3 loop: CASSLTVSTDTQYF. The CDR3 nucleotides are TGCGCCAGCAGCTTGACAGTTAGCACAGATACGCAGTATTTT. Using reference TRBV5-1 and TRBJ2-3 for the parts outside the CDR3, the full variable domain is KAGVTQTPRYLIKTRGQQVTLSCSPISGHRSVSWYQQTPGQGLQFLFEYFSETQRNKGNFPGRFSGRQFSNSRSEMNVSTLELGDSALYLCASSLTVSTDTQYFGPGTRLTVL.

V is TRBV10-2 and J is TRBJ2-1; 7 positions agree with TRBD2. CDR3 length equals 18 residues. Germline values: CDR1 WSHSY, CDR2 SAAADI. V was pared by 10 bases and J by 6 bases, with 24 bases of the junction left unmatched. In nucleotides, the CDR3 is TGCGCCATCTCTACGGGTGTGGGGGGAGGGCCAGGGACCAATGAGCAGTTCTTC. This gives the protein CAISTGVGGGPGTNEQFF.

V and J are TRBV7-8 and TRBJ2-1, with 12 bases matching TRBD2. Germline-derived CDR1 and CDR2 are SGHVS and FQNEAQ. J gave up 7 bases and V 5 bases, and 9 bases lay outside the gene matches. There are 16 residues in the CDR3. CDR3 bases: TGTGCCAGCAGCGTACGACGGACTAGCGGGATAAATGAGCAGTTCTTC. Amino acid sequence: CASSVRRTSGINEQFF. The full variable domain, rest sourced from reference TRBV7-8 and TRBJ2-1, is GAGVSQSPRYKVAKRGQDVALRCDPISGHVSLFWYQQALGQGPEFLTYFQNEAQLDKSGLPSDRFFAERPEGSVSTLKIQRTQQEDSAVYLCASSVRRTSGINEQFFGPGTRLTVL.

This clone was counted at least ten times. In the same sample, other DNA sequences code for this CDR3. The rearrangement links TRBV19 to TRBJ1-5; 10 nucleotides line up with TRBD1. The CDR3 is made up of 15 amino acids. Losses at the gene ends were 3 bases for V and 2 bases for J; bases not matched to a gene: 1. The V gene's germline CDR1 is LNHDA and CDR2 SQIVND (reference sequence). The CDR3 region is CASSIGTGGNQPQHF. CDR3 DNA: TGTGCCAGTAGTATTGGGACAGGGGGCAATCAGCCCCAGCATTTT.

This chain uses TRBV30 with TRBJ2-5; maybe TRBD1 (5 bases). The CDR3 has 14 residues. V was clipped by 0 bases and J by 1 base, with 9 bases between them. Germline V gene lookup returns CDR1 GTSNPN and CDR2 SVGIG (reference sequence). CDR3 loop: CAWSVLRGQETQYF. In DNA, the CDR3 is TGTGCCTGGAGTGTACTAAGGGGCCAAGAGACCCAGTACTTC.

The chain joins TRBV29-1 to TRBJ1-2; possibly TRBD1 for D (5 bases). The germline gives CDR1 SQVTM, CDR2 ANQGSEA. V lost 6 bases, J lost 2 bases, and 22 bases lay in between. This CDR3 region has 16 residues. Here the CDR3 DNA reads TGCAGCGTGGCGGGTCGCCTGGGCAGGGAAAACTATGGCTACACCTTC. Amino acid sequence: CSVAGRLGRENYGYTF.

The chain recombines TRBV18 with TRBJ1-2; the D is unclear. The V gene's germline CDR1 is KGHSH and CDR2 LQKENI. This CDR3 has 13 residues. V gave up 3 bases and J gave up 3 bases, with 8 bases separating them. Here the CDR3 reads CASSPLSDYGYTF. CDR3 nucleotides: TGTGCCAGCTCACCCCTATCGGACTATGGCTACACCTTC. The full variable domain, in which reference TRBV18 and TRBJ1-2 provide the parts outside the CDR3, is NAGVMQNPRHLVRRRGQEARLRCSPMKGHSHVYWYRQLPEEGLKFMVYLQKENIIDESGMPKERFSAEFPKEGPSILRIQQVVRGDSAAYFCASSPLSDYGYTFGSGTRLTVV.

This chain uses TRBV6-5 with TRBJ2-3, with 8 bases identical to TRBD2. V lost 1 base to trimming and J lost 6 bases; unmatched junction nucleotides: 9. The CDR3 runs to 16 residues. Per the germline V gene, CDR1 is MNHEY and CDR2 is SVGAGI. CDR3: CASSYFLLADTDTQYF. The CDR3 coding sequence is TGTGCCAGCAGTTACTTCTTACTAGCGGATACGGATACGCAGTATTTT.

This chain joins TRBV6-5 and TRBJ1-4; D is perhaps TRBD1 (6 bases). The CDR3 is 15 residues long. V lost 5 bases and J 8 bases, leaving 18 bases between the germline ends. CDR1 is MNHEY and CDR2 is SVGAGI in the germline V gene. The DNA of the CDR3 is TGTGCCAGCAGTCAGGGACAACTCGGGCAAGAAAAACTGTTTTTT. Translation gives CASSQGQLGQEKLFF.

V usage is TRBV18 and J usage is TRBJ2-1, with D perhaps being TRBD1 or TRBD2 (5 bases each). The CDR3 has 13 amino acids. V was trimmed by 0 bases and J by 8 bases, leaving 8 bases between them. The germline V gene has CDR1 KGHSH and CDR2 LQKENI. The CDR3 DNA follows: TGTGCCAGCTCACCACCGAGGGGTTATGAGCAGTTCTTC. Translation gives CASSPPRGYEQFF.

This rearrangement joins TRBV19 to TRBJ2-7; 7 bases match TRBD2. V was clipped by 5 bases and J by 2 bases; unmatched bases: 9. CDR3 length equals 15 residues. Germline V CDR1 and CDR2: LNHDA, SQIVND (reference sequence). The CDR3 region has the DNA TGTGCCAGTAGTTCGGTGGGAGGGGTTGCCTACGAGCAGTACTTC. It yields the protein CASSSVGGVAYEQYF.

Concerning this clone: This CDR3 is also generated by other DNA sequences in the sample. This chain joins TRBV11-2 and TRBJ1-1, with 10 bases identical to TRBD1. This CDR3 is 15 amino acids long. Germline CDR1 reads SGHAT; CDR2 reads FQNNGV. With 1 base clipped from V and 5 bases from J, the junction kept 4 bases outside the gene matches. The CDR3 DNA follows: TGTGCCAGCAGCTTAGGGACAGGGGGTCGGACTGAAGCTTTCTTT. It translates to CASSLGTGGRTEAFF.

The J gene is TRBJ2-3, the V gene TRBV11-2, with TRBD1 identical over 10 bases. The CDR3 extends over 16 amino acids. The ends lost 5 bases at V and 4 bases at J; junction bases unmatched: 9. The V gene's germline CDR1 is SGHAT and CDR2 FQNNGV. CDR3 bases: TGTGCCAGCAGCCCGCCGGGACAGGGGTGGGCAGATACGCAGTATTTT. It specifies CASSPPGQGWADTQYF.

The chain links TRBV3-1 (or the pseudogene TRBV3-2) to TRBJ1-2, with a possible D match to TRBD1 (5 bases). The V end lost 7 bases, the J end lost 7 bases, and 19 bases lay between the germline ends. The V gene's germline CDR1 is LGHDT and CDR2 YNNKEL (reference sequence). CDR3 size: 14 residues. The CDR3 nucleotides are TGTGCCAGCACCGCTGGGCAGGGAGCGGGTGGCTACACCTTC. Residues: CASTAGQGAGGYTF.

The rearrangement uses TRBV2 and TRBJ1-1; a weak D match, TRBD1 (6 bases). Trimming stripped 5 bases from V and 4 bases from J, with 20 bases between. The CDR3 loop spans 16 amino acids. Germline V lookup: CDR1 SNHLY, CDR2 FYNNEI. CDR3 in amino acids: CASSPGDIRQSTEAFF. CDR3 sequence (DNA): TGTGCCAGCAGTCCCGGGGACATACGCCAGAGCACTGAAGCTTTCTTT.

The chain combines TRBV28 with TRBJ1-6; no reliable D call. The CDR3 contains 13 residues. Per germline, CDR1 MDHEN and CDR2 SYDVKM. Trimming pared 8 bases from V and 5 bases from J, leaving 10 bases between. The CDR3: CASSDGNNSPLHF. CDR3 DNA: TGTGCCAGCTCGGACGGAAATAATTCACCCCTCCACTTT.

This chain links TRBV10-2 with TRBJ2-7; the D gene is possibly TRBD1 (5 bases). The CDR3 runs 13 residues. V dropped 5 bases and J dropped 2 bases, with 10 bases sitting between them. Germline V CDR1 and CDR2: WSHSY, SAAADI. In DNA form, the CDR3 reads TGCGCCAGCAGTAGGATAGGGGCCTACGAGCAGTACTTC. This translates into CASSRIGAYEQYF.

The chain links TRBV29-1 to TRBJ2-1; a possible D gene is TRBD2 (6 bases). This CDR3 has 12 amino acids. The V gene's germline CDR1 is SQVTM and CDR2 ANQGSEA. V dropped 7 bases and J dropped 10 bases, with 17 bases sitting between them. In nucleotides, the CDR3 is TGCAGCGGCCATGGTGGGGGGTGGGAGCAGTTCTTC. Amino acids: CSGHGGGWEQFF.

In its sample, this clone was seen once. CDR3 protein: CASSLGAPLSATNEKLFF. Here the CDR3 DNA reads TGTGCCAGCAGCTTGGGGGCGCCGTTATCGGCAACTAATGAAAAACTGTTTTTT. J is TRBJ1-4 and V is TRBV5-6; no reliable D call. This CDR3 has 18 amino acids. V was clipped by 0 bases and J by 0 bases, with 15 bases between them. Per the germline V gene, CDR1 is SGHDT and CDR2 is YYEEEE.

The rearrangement joins TRBV2 to TRBJ1-3; 7 nucleotides match TRBD1. After removal of 3 bases from V and 0 bases from J, the junction contained 5 bases not matched to a gene. Germline lookup yields CDR1 SNHLY and CDR2 FYNNEI. This CDR3 is built from 16 residues. DNA for the CDR3: TGTGCCAGCAGTGAGGGGACAGCTAACTCTGGAAACACCATATATTTT. Its protein product is CASSEGTANSGNTIYF.

This sequence joins TRBV6-5 and TRBJ1-1; maybe TRBD1 (5 bases). Trimming left V 8 bases short and J 3 bases short, with 13 bases between. The CDR3 is 13 residues long. Germline V gene lookup returns CDR1 MNHEY and CDR2 SVGAGI. CDR3 coding DNA: TGTGCCAGCTCCGAGGGGCCCCACACTGAAGCTTTCTTT. It specifies CASSEGPHTEAFF.

The chain employs TRBV6-1 and TRBJ1-4, with D unclear. This CDR3 spans 14 amino acids. V was shortened by 0 bases and J by 7 bases, with 9 bases between the two germline ends. CDR1 is MNHNS, CDR2 SASEGT, per germline. Here the CDR3 reads CASSEAGGFEKLFF. CDR3 sequence (DNA): TGTGCCAGCAGTGAAGCAGGAGGTTTTGAAAAACTGTTTTTT.

The gene calls are TRBV19 and TRBJ1-2; 12 bases line up with TRBD1. The CDR3 loop spans 15 amino acids. Germline V CDR1 and CDR2: LNHDA, SQIVND (reference sequence). V was clipped by 5 bases and J by 4 bases; unmatched bases: 5. CDR3 DNA: TGTGCCAGTAGTCCTCAGGGACAGGGGGCCTATGGCTACACCTTC. Protein product: CASSPQGQGAYGYTF.

The chain employs TRBV3-1 (or the pseudogene TRBV3-2) and TRBJ2-1; no firm D call. The CDR3 consists of 15 residues. Trimming took off 0 bases at V and 5 bases at J, with 11 bases between the two ends. Germline V gene lookup returns CDR1 LGHDT and CDR2 YNNKEL (reference sequence). CDR3 coding DNA: TGTGCCAGCAGCCAAGATCTCAGCCCCGACAATGAGCAGTTCTTC. This codes for CASSQDLSPDNEQFF.

The rearrangement uses TRBV19 and TRBJ1-2, with a possible D match to TRBD1 (5 bases). Trimming stripped 4 bases from V and 0 bases from J, with 15 bases between. The CDR3 runs to 16 residues. Germline CDR1 and CDR2: LNHDA and SQIVND (reference sequence). CDR3 DNA: TGTGCCAGTAGTACGACTTGGAGGGGCTCTAACTATGGCTACACCTTC. This gives the protein CASSTTWRGSNYGYTF.